The T cell receptor (beta chain) under discussion was sequenced for a study of T cell responses to AZD1222 COVID-19 vaccine. Findings and caveats of the study: There were vaccine-associated CD4 TCRs across spike, dominant at 160-218 and 743-854. The donors showed a predominance of white British ancestry and of females, with possible underestimation of clonal diversity.

The CDR3 has 16 residues. The V segment lost 0 bases and the J segment 5 bases; nucleotides outside the gene matches: 9. Germline-derived CDR1 and CDR2 are SGHVS and FQNEAQ. The table came from immunoSEQ multiplex PCR; TCRdb's copy has only in-frame clones and leaves some out. The data hold approximately 150,000 clones, with more than 75% observed a single time. Concerning this clone: Antigen: not known.

The chain recombines TRBV7-8 with TRBJ2-7, with 8 bases fitting TRBD2. The receptor was isolated from an adult in good health. Sample: peripheral blood, taken on day 0 of AZD1222 vaccination. The CDR3 coding sequence is TGTGCCAGCAGCTTAGCTGGCGGGAGGAGCCTTGACGAGCAGTACTTC. Translation: CASSLAGGRSLDEQYF.